The table lists the clone carrying this T cell receptor (beta chain) with a few counts. This entry belongs to a study of T-cell memory formation after mild COVID-19. TCRdb passed the 5' RACE reads through MiXCR, listing each CDR3 protein once. The table lists 300,000 or so distinct CDR3 sequences, roughly 17% of them singletons. Germline trimming cut 4 bases from V and 4 bases from J; bases unmatched to any gene: 6. This CDR3 has 14 amino acids. The germline V gene has CDR1 SGHRS and CDR2 YFSETQ. Sequenced input: PBMCs or a T cell subset sorted from them (not recorded which). The receptor comes from a man between 18 and 35 years old who had mild COVID-19 (a few samples of this study predate the infection). Cell type and time point are not known. This chain uses TRBV5-1 with TRBJ2-7; 9 bases map to TRBD1. For the CDR3, the DNA is TGCGCCAGCAGCACCGGACAGGGGAATTACGAGCAGTACTTC. The encoded protein is CASSTGQGNYEQYF.